This T cell receptor beta chain was obtained from a study of Graves' ophthalmopathy and Graves' hyperthyroidism. Notes on the study in general: Blood repertoires reportedly contained most expanded thyroid clonotypes above 0.001 frequency.

This clonotype was detected many times. Its antigen remains unidentified. What supplied the PBMCs was roughly 10 ml of fresh peripheral blood. With 3 bases removed from V and 4 bases from J, the gap between germline ends came to 9 bases. This CDR3 spans 14 amino acids. RNA transcripts were the template, and TCR beta CDR3 regions were amplified from them. First-round RT-PCR employed HTBI primers, with a second-round multiplex PCR after it. In TCRdb, the multiplex PCR reads were re-called with MiXCR into one record per CDR3 protein. The table shows around 400,000 distinct CDR3 sequences, with roughly 20% occurring only once.

Material: peripheral blood. The TCR was taken from a woman under 30 with stable Graves' hyperthyroidism. The rearrangement links TRBV12-3 or TRBV12-4 to TRBJ2-2; D is uncertain. CDR3 bases: TGTGCCAGCAGTTTCGATCGAGTCACCGGGGAGCTGTTTTTT. Its protein product is CASSFDRVTGELFF.